This record concerns one T cell receptor (beta chain) sequence. Its target is unknown. TCRdb ran MiXCR on the 5' RACE reads and lists one entry per CDR3 protein. Of 45,000 to 65,000 distinct CDR3 sequences listed, roughly 9.2% are singletons. The record originates from a study of early T cells in non-severe SARS-CoV-2 infection. CDR3 length: 17 residues. J lost 4 bases, V lost 5 bases, and 14 bases had no gene match. Per germline, CDR1 SGHTA and CDR2 FQGTGA. The study's findings and limits: Matches to VDJdb favored anti-spike CD8 responses and missed private and CD4 specificities.

The clonotype comes from an adult who was a healthcare worker with PCR-confirmed SARS-CoV-2 infection or an uninfected control (not recorded which). What was sequenced was whole blood. The chain is built from TRBV7-3 and TRBJ2-3, with 8 bases fitting TRBD2. CDR3 sequence reads: CASSLGPGPAGADTQYF. The CDR3, as DNA: TGTGCCAGCAGCCTTGGGCCGGGACCAGCGGGAGCAGATACGCAGTATTTT.